This TCR beta chain was found in a study of blood T cell repertoires in COVID-19. About the research overall: The origin of the acute and convalescent COVID-19 samples was the United States, Italy and Spain. T cells, B-cell-depleted T cells, or PBMCs supplied cDNA or gDNA.

Per the study methods: Quantification of nucleated cells was approximated via reference gene primer amplification. Sequencing used immunoSEQ multiplex PCR; TCRdb keeps in-frame clones, though not all of them. V and J calls plus clone size are reproduced from that table; the DNA served to infer D and trimming. The sample has around 180,000 clones; around nine tenths are singletons. CDR1 and CDR2 from the germline V gene are LNHDA and SQIVND (reference sequence). V lost 3 bases and J lost 5, with 17 bases in between. There are 16 residues in the CDR3. This clone was counted only a few times. The chain joins TRBV19 to TRBJ1-5, with D possibly being TRBD1 (5 bases). This sequence was found in a man between 65 and 79 years old with active or convalescent COVID-19. Sample: peripheral blood. In DNA, the CDR3 is TGTGCCAGTAGTATGTGGGGAGGGGCAGGCCATCAGCCCCAGCATTTT. This codes for CASSMWGGAGHQPQHF.